This TCR beta chain was recovered during a study of tumour-infiltrating T cells in Burkitt lymphoma. At the level of the study: Survival, overall and progression-free, tracked with productive clonality.

Libraries were prepared by immunoSEQ multiplex PCR; TCRdb keeps only in-frame clonotypes and omits some of them. The sample records approximately 1,100 clones, 15% to 20% being singletons. Germline loops: CDR1 MNHEY, CDR2 SVGAGI. This CDR3 has 14 amino acids. With 2 bases clipped from V and 7 bases from J, the junction kept 7 bases outside the gene matches. Sample share makes this clone hyperexpanded. This sample also contains other DNA sequences that code for the same CDR3. The sequence was collected from a human donor with Burkitt lymphoma. The sequencing sample was made of tumor tissue. This chain links TRBV6-5 with TRBJ2-7; 8 bases line up with TRBD1. CDR3 loop: CASSYTQGAYEQYF. CDR3 in DNA: TGTGCCAGCAGTTACACCCAGGGGGCTTATGAGCAGTACTTC.